The 28 T cell receptor beta chains below all came from one sample that was sequenced in a study of blood T cell repertoires in COVID-19. Clones were sequenced by immunoSEQ multiplex PCR, and TCRdb holds only the in-frame ones, with some missing. The sample consists of approximately 160,000 clones, approximately 91% of them appearing once. Sequencing was done on a sample of peripheral blood. Every receptor here comes from a man aged 45 to 65 with acute or convalescent COVID-19.

The CDR3, as DNA: TGTGCCAACGGGGGTACGAACACCGGGGAGCTGTTTTTT. The encoded protein is CANGGTNTGELFF. V usage is TRBV12-3 or TRBV12-4 and J usage is TRBJ2-2; D might be TRBD2 (6 bases). Trimming removed 10 bases at V and 0 bases at J, with 9 bases between. This CDR3 spans 13 amino acids.

This rearrangement joins TRBV11-2 to TRBJ2-2; TRBD1 aligns across 9 bases. This CDR3 has 17 residues. Germline V gene sequence: CDR1 SGHAT, CDR2 FQNNGV. Trimming at V came to 1 base and at J to 2 bases, leaving 5 bases not matched to a gene. CDR3 DNA: TGTGCCAGCAGCTTAGTAACAGGGGGCCCCAACACCGGGGAGCTGTTTTTT. Its protein product is CASSLVTGGPNTGELFF.

This chain links TRBV6-5 with TRBJ1-5, with unresolved D. The CDR3 contains 15 residues. Between the trimmed V and J ends, which lost 7 bases and 0 bases, there was a span of 13 bases. The germline V gene has CDR1 MNHEY and CDR2 SVGAGI. The CDR3 protein is CASIIGVDSNQPQHF. The CDR3 bases are TGTGCCAGCATAATCGGGGTGGATAGCAATCAGCCCCAGCATTTT.

The chain combines TRBV7-9 with TRBJ1-3; 8 bases are shared with TRBD1. The germline V gene encodes CDR1 SEHNR and CDR2 FQNEAQ (reference sequence). J lost 0 bases, V lost 8 bases, and 18 bases had no gene match. The CDR3 extends over 19 amino acids. CDR3 in DNA: TGTGCCAGCCGCCCGAAACCGGGGACAGGAACGTACTCTGGAAACACCATATATTTT. This codes for CASRPKPGTGTYSGNTIYF.

This chain links TRBV6-1 with TRBJ1-1, with 9 nucleotides matching TRBD1. CDR1 and CDR2 (germline): MNHNS, SASEGT. CDR3 length equals 15 residues. The V gene end was trimmed by 3 bases and the J gene end by 5 bases; junction bases not matched to a gene: 7. CDR3 loop: CASSDRGQGYTEAFF. As DNA, the CDR3 is TGTGCCAGCAGTGATAGGGGACAGGGATATACTGAAGCTTTCTTT.

J is TRBJ1-6 and V is TRBV10-3; the match to TRBD1 covers 7 bases. The CDR3 spans 13 residues. Per the germline V gene, CDR1 is ENHRY and CDR2 is SYGVKD. Trimming cost V 2 bases and J 8 bases; bases outside gene matches: 0. The CDR3 DNA is TGTGCCATCAGTGAGCAGGGGGATTCACCCCTCCACTTT. Amino acids: CAISEQGDSPLHF.

V is TRBV7-9 and J is TRBJ2-5; the D gene is possibly TRBD2 (6 bases). V was cut by 7 bases and J by 9 bases, with 18 bases left in between. Germline assignment: CDR1 SEHNR and CDR2 FQNEAQ (reference sequence). CDR3 size: 13 residues. The chain's CDR3 is CASTLDGRESQYF. The CDR3, as DNA: TGTGCCAGCACCCTGGACGGACGGGAGTCCCAGTACTTC.

The chain employs TRBV11-2 and TRBJ1-4, with unresolved D. The CDR3 loop spans 16 amino acids. The germline CDR1 and CDR2 sequences are SGHAT and FQNNGV. V was shortened by 6 bases and J by 2 bases, with 16 bases between the two germline ends. CDR3 residues: CASSFLRGRTNEKLFF. Here the CDR3 DNA reads TGTGCCAGCAGTTTCCTCCGGGGAAGGACTAATGAAAAACTGTTTTTT. Complete variable domain (other parts from reference TRBV11-2 and TRBJ1-4): EAGVAQSPRYKIIEKRQSVAFWCNPISGHATLYWYQQILGQGPKLLIQFQNNGVVDDSQLPKDRFSAERLKGVDSTLKIQPAKLEDSAVYLCASSFLRGRTNEKLFFGSGTQLSVL.

This rearrangement joins TRBV28 to TRBJ2-7, with 7 bases matching TRBD1. Germline CDR1 is MDHEN and CDR2 is SYDVKM. There are 16 residues in the CDR3. V lost 3 bases to trimming and J lost 0 bases; unmatched junction nucleotides: 8. The CDR3 sequence: CASSFVSGQSSYEQYF. Here the CDR3 DNA reads TGTGCCAGCAGTTTTGTATCGGGACAGAGCTCCTACGAGCAGTACTTC.

This rearrangement joins TRBV24-1 to TRBJ2-1; TRBD2 aligns across 7 bases. CDR1 is KGHDR and CDR2 is SFDVKD in the germline V gene. The CDR3 loop spans 19 amino acids. After removal of 3 bases from V and 0 bases from J, the junction contained 13 bases not matched to a gene. The CDR3 reads CATSDTSAVGGSSYNEQFF. The CDR3 DNA follows: TGTGCCACCAGTGATACTAGCGCGGTGGGGGGGAGCTCCTACAATGAGCAGTTCTTC.

For the CDR3, the DNA is TGTGCCAGCAGGGGGACAGCAGAGACCCAGTACTTC. Its protein is CASRGTAETQYF. The chain carries TRBV7-6 and TRBJ2-5, with TRBD1 identical over 7 bases. The germline CDR1 and CDR2 sequences are SGHVS and FNYEAQ. Trimming removed 6 bases from V and 4 bases from J; junction bases left unmatched: 2. The CDR3 extends over 12 amino acids.

This rearrangement joins TRBV27 to TRBJ1-5; possible D gene TRBD1, 6 bases. V was pared by 7 bases and J by 4 bases, with 14 bases between. The CDR3 loop spans 14 amino acids. CDR1 is MNHEY and CDR2 is SMNVEV in the germline V gene (reference sequence). CDR3 residues: CASTDRWGNQPQHF. The DNA of the CDR3 is TGTGCCAGCACCGACAGGTGGGGGAATCAGCCCCAGCATTTT.

V gene TRBV9 combines with J gene TRBJ1-3; TRBD1 is a possible D gene (5 bases). The CDR3 extends over 16 amino acids. Germline-derived CDR1 and CDR2 are SGDLS and YYNGEE. Trimming removed 2 bases at V and 0 bases at J, with 12 bases between. The CDR3 protein is CASSVAADSSGNTIYF. In DNA form, the CDR3 reads TGTGCCAGCAGCGTCGCCGCCGACAGCTCTGGAAACACCATATATTTT.

This clone was counted a single time. The V and J genes are TRBV9 and TRBJ2-2; maybe TRBD2 (7 bases). The length of the CDR3 is 16 residues. Deletions cut 3 bases from V and 4 bases from J, with 16 bases between. Per the germline V gene, CDR1 is SGDLS and CDR2 is YYNGEE. CDR3 in amino acids: CASSATTGRGTGELFF. In DNA, the CDR3 is TGTGCCAGCAGCGCCACCACAGGGAGGGGCACCGGGGAGCTGTTTTTT.

The chain couples TRBV7-3 to TRBJ1-1; D remains unclear. V shed 5 bases and J shed 1 base, with 8 bases lying between them. The CDR3 runs to 13 residues. Germline CDR1 and CDR2: SGHTA and FQGTGA. The CDR3 bases are TGTGCCAGCAGCCCCGCAGGGAACACTGAAGCTTTCTTT. Translating it yields CASSPAGNTEAFF.

The genes are TRBV7-2 and TRBJ2-2; 12 bases fit TRBD2. This CDR3 is 18 amino acids long. CDR1 and CDR2 (germline): SGHTA, FQGNSA. V shed 5 bases, J shed 5 bases, and the junction held 12 bases outside the gene matches. The CDR3 nucleotides are TGTGCCAGCAGCCCAGGACTAGCGGGGTCCCCGGGGACCGGGGAGCTGTTTTTT. This encodes CASSPGLAGSPGTGELFF.

The gene calls are TRBV4-1 and TRBJ1-6; 7 bases map to TRBD1. Trimming removed 1 base from V and 7 bases from J; junction bases left unmatched: 7. Germline lookup yields CDR1 MGHRA and CDR2 YSYEKL. This CDR3 is built from 16 residues. CDR3: CASSQGRDSQNSPLHF. The DNA for the CDR3 is TGCGCCAGCAGCCAAGGACGGGACAGCCAGAATTCACCCCTCCACTTT.

The chain links TRBV15 to TRBJ1-5; possible D gene TRBD1, 5 bases. The V end lost 2 bases, the J end lost 1 base, and 15 bases lay between the germline ends. Germline-derived CDR1 and CDR2 are LNHNV and YYDKDF (reference sequence). This CDR3 is 17 amino acids long. CDR3 nucleotide sequence: TGTGCCACCAGCAGATTGGGAGGGGAACCAAGCAATCAGCCCCAGCATTTT. Its protein product is CATSRLGGEPSNQPQHF.

V gene TRBV27 combines with J gene TRBJ2-1, with 10 bases fitting TRBD1. The germline V gene encodes CDR1 MNHEY and CDR2 SMNVEV (reference sequence). With V trimmed by 0 bases and J by 8 bases, 4 bases remained unmatched. The CDR3 extends over 15 amino acids. In DNA form, the CDR3 reads TGTGCCAGCAGTTTATCGTGGACAGGGGGGGATGAGCAGTTCTTC. It is translated as CASSLSWTGGDEQFF.

The chain uses TRBV6-5 and TRBJ2-5, with 12 positions matching TRBD2. The CDR3 has 14 residues. Trimming removed 10 bases from V and 2 bases from J; junction bases left unmatched: 5. Germline V lookup: CDR1 MNHEY, CDR2 SVGAGI. CDR3 protein: CATRTSGRQETQYF. The CDR3 bases are TGTGCCACCAGAACTAGCGGGAGGCAAGAGACCCAGTACTTC.

The chain joins TRBV7-2 to TRBJ2-1; D perhaps matches TRBD2 (7 bases). This CDR3 has 18 residues. Germline assignment: CDR1 SGHTA and CDR2 FQGNSA. V was trimmed by 7 bases and J by 5 bases, leaving 27 bases between them. The CDR3 protein is CASTPWGRGASYDNEQFF. The CDR3 DNA sequence: TGTGCCAGCACCCCTTGGGGGAGGGGGGCCTCCTATGACAATGAGCAGTTCTTC.

The chain couples TRBV2 to TRBJ1-5; D is perhaps TRBD1 (5 bases). The CDR3 totals 13 residues. V was shortened by 5 bases and J by 10 bases, with 15 bases between the two germline ends. The germline V gene encodes CDR1 SNHLY and CDR2 FYNNEI. The CDR3, as DNA: TGTGCCAGCAGTTCCAAGACAGAGGCCCCCCAGCATTTT. Amino acids: CASSSKTEAPQHF.

The chain carries TRBV7-2 and TRBJ2-7, with 8 bases identical to TRBD2. The CDR3 extends over 15 amino acids. Germline V CDR1 and CDR2: SGHTA, FQGNSA. Germline trimming cut 7 bases from V and 3 bases from J; bases unmatched to any gene: 11. The CDR3 spells CASNPHSGNYYEQYF. Here the CDR3 DNA reads TGTGCCAGCAACCCGCATAGCGGGAACTACTACGAGCAGTACTTC.

This sequence joins TRBV5-1 and TRBJ2-3, with TRBD1 matching over 7 bases. The V gene end was trimmed by 4 bases and the J gene end by 3 bases; junction bases not matched to a gene: 11. Germline CDR1 reads SGHRS; CDR2 reads YFSETQ. The CDR3 contains 16 residues. This chain's CDR3 is CASSPFAGGNTDTQYF. In DNA, the CDR3 is TGCGCCAGCAGCCCTTTCGCAGGGGGAAATACAGATACGCAGTATTTT.

The chain has TRBV5-1 and TRBJ2-3, with 8 positions matching TRBD1. The CDR3 extends over 16 amino acids. Germline CDR1 SGHRS, CDR2 YFSETQ. V shed 3 bases and J 6 bases; nucleotides not matched to a gene: 12. CDR3 coding DNA: TGCGCCAGCAGCTCCTACCCTGGACAGGGTACGGATACGCAGTATTTT. Translated: CASSSYPGQGTDTQYF.

The chain is built from TRBV2 and TRBJ2-2; 9 bases line up with TRBD1. Unmatched junction bases numbered 5, after V lost 2 bases and J lost 7 bases. There are 15 residues in the CDR3. CDR1 and CDR2 (germline): SNHLY, FYNNEI. In DNA form, the CDR3 reads TGTGCCAGCAGTGAACCCGGACAGGGGAGCGGGGAGCTGTTTTTT. As protein: CASSEPGQGSGELFF.

The rearrangement joins TRBV6-1 to TRBJ1-3; D is unresolved. Germline CDR1 is MNHNS and CDR2 is SASEGT. There are 17 residues in the CDR3. V lost 2 bases, J lost 0 bases, and 14 bases lay in between. The CDR3 DNA follows: TGTGCCAGCAGTGAATGGAGCGGCGGAGTCTCTGGAAACACCATATATTTT. Translating gives CASSEWSGGVSGNTIYF.

The rearrangement uses TRBV10-3 and TRBJ2-7; TRBD2 aligns across 11 bases. The CDR3 extends over 12 amino acids. Trimming removed 11 bases from V and 4 bases from J; junction bases left unmatched: 4. CDR1 is ENHRY and CDR2 is SYGVKD in the germline V gene. The CDR3 sequence is CAVTSGEYEQYF. The CDR3 DNA is TGTGCCGTGACTAGCGGGGAGTACGAGCAGTACTTC.